A selection of T cell receptor beta chains follows, all from one sample in a study of shared clonotypes between healthy human individuals. The assay was immunoSEQ multiplex PCR, and TCRdb's table has in-frame clones only and misses some. Seen here are approximately 2.1 million clones, more than 85% observed once, and the top ten hold about 0.37%. Sequenced material: naive CD4+ T cells from PBMCs. The receptors originated from a man younger than 30 in good health. Some clones in this sample may be carry-over from other donors' samples. The CDR3 runs from the conserved cysteine through the conserved F or W. Each record gives: V gene, clone size, J gene, CDR3 length, D gene, CDR3 protein, CDR3 DNA. The D gene is left open where the match is weak. A clone size is listed for some rows: how often the clone was seen (once, few, many), or a class if it is expanded.

TRBV7-3,NA,TRBJ2-3,17,TRBD2,CASSLTPLGLAGDTQYF,TGTGCCAGCAGCTTAACCCCCCTCGGGCTAGCGGGAGATACGCAGTATTTT
TRBV5-4,once,TRBJ2-5,16,TRBD2,CASSPTAGAYQETQYF,TGTGCCAGCAGCCCAACAGCGGGGGCGTACCAAGAGACCCAGTACTTC
TRBV28,NA,TRBJ1-2,15,NA,CASSLSGIRNYGYTF,TGTGCCAGCAGTTTGAGTGGAATCCGGAACTATGGCTACACCTTC
TRBV22-1,NA,TRBJ2-6,19,NA,CPGSARQGLCGSGANVLTF,TGTCCTGGGAGCGCACGGCAGGGGCTATGTGGCTCTGGGGCCAACGTCCTGACTTTC
TRBV27,NA,TRBJ1-5,15,NA,CASSLLGRRNQPQHF,TGTGCCAGCAGTTTACTAGGACGGCGCAATCAGCCCCAGCATTTT
TRBV4-1,NA,TRBJ1-5,15,NA,CASSQAEWGNQPQHF,TGCGCCAGCAGCCAAGCCGAGTGGGGTAATCAGCCCCAGCATTTT
TRBV28,NA,TRBJ2-1,13,NA,CASELPLWGEQFF,TGTGCCAGCGAGTTACCCCTCTGGGGTGAGCAGTTCTTC
TRBV28,NA,TRBJ2-1,16,TRBD2,CASSPPGLASYNEQFF,TGTGCCAGCAGCCCTCCGGGACTAGCCTCCTACAATGAGCAGTTCTTC
TRBV4-3,NA,TRBJ2-1,14,NA,CASSQDGNYNEQFF,TGCGCCAGCAGCCAAGACGGCAATTACAATGAGCAGTTCTTC
TRBV2,NA,TRBJ2-7,13,TRBD1,CASSRDRTYEQYF,TGCGCCAGCAGCCGGGACAGGACCTACGAGCAGTACTTC
TRBV19,NA,TRBJ1-5,15,NA,CASSIRGVGNQPQHF,TGTGCCAGTAGTATTAGGGGGGTAGGGAATCAGCCCCAGCATTTT
TRBV18,NA,TRBJ2-7,14,NA,CASSRGEAYREQYF,TGTGCCAGCTCACGGGGGGAGGCCTATCGCGAGCAGTACTTC
TRBV4-2,few,TRBJ1-4,15,NA,CASRVGGAVSEKLFF,TGTGCCAGCCGTGTCGGGGGCGCAGTATCTGAAAAACTGTTTTTT
TRBV6-1,NA,TRBJ2-2,14,TRBD2,CARGSGSGTGELFF,TGTGCCAGGGGTAGCGGGAGTGGCACCGGGGAGCTGTTTTTT
TRBV10-3,NA,TRBJ1-2,13,NA,CASWDVGEYGYTF,TGTGCCAGCTGGGACGTAGGGGAATATGGCTACACCTTC
TRBV7-8,NA,TRBJ2-1,14,NA,CASSLGALSNEQFF,TGTGCCAGCAGCTTAGGTGCGCTCTCCAATGAGCAGTTCTTC
TRBV28,NA,TRBJ1-2,14,NA,CASWRGEGNYGYTF,TGTGCCTCTTGGCGGGGGGAGGGGAACTATGGCTACACCTTC
TRBV28,NA,TRBJ2-3,15,TRBD2,CASSSAGDPTDTQYF,TGTGCCAGCAGTTCTGCGGGAGACCCAACAGATACGCAGTATTTT
TRBV5-1,NA,TRBJ2-1,15,NA,CASSAGGTAYNEQFF,TGCGCCAGCAGCGCAGGGGGGACAGCCTACAATGAGCAGTTCTTC
TRBV12-5,NA,TRBJ1-3,14,TRBD1,CASGSGTGGNTIYF,TGTGCTAGTGGTTCTGGGACAGGAGGAAACACCATATATTTT
TRBV10-3,once,TRBJ2-3,14,NA,CAISAGPGPDTQYF,TGTGCCATCAGTGCGGGACCGGGCCCAGATACGCAGTATTTT
TRBV5-1,NA,TRBJ2-2,18,TRBD2,CASSLGTSGRTNTGELFF,TGCGCCAGCAGCTTGGGGACTAGCGGGAGGACCAACACCGGGGAGCTGTTTTTT
TRBV5-3,NA,TRBJ2-2,18,NA,CARSLGDFRGPNTGELFF,TGTGCCAGAAGCTTGGGGGATTTCAGGGGCCCTAACACCGGGGAGCTGTTTTTT
TRBV5-1,NA,TRBJ2-7,13,NA,CASSPTVGYEQYF,TGCGCCAGCAGTCCCACCGTGGGCTACGAGCAGTACTTC
TRBV15,NA,TRBJ1-1,15,NA,CATSREQGGVFVAFF,TGTGCCACCAGCAGAGAACAGGGCGGGGTGTTCGTAGCTTTCTTT
TRBV5-1,NA,TRBJ2-1,15,TRBD2,CASHPLAGARNEQFF,TGCGCCAGCCACCCACTAGCGGGAGCAAGGAATGAGCAGTTCTTC
TRBV14,NA,TRBJ2-3,14,NA,CASNGGLHTDTQYF,TGTGCCAGCAACGGAGGGCTTCACACAGATACGCAGTATTTT
TRBV7-7,NA,TRBJ2-1,15,NA,CASSLVASPVHEQFF,TGTGCCAGCAGCTTAGTTGCTAGTCCTGTCCATGAGCAGTTCTTC
TRBV6-1,NA,TRBJ2-3,14,TRBD1,CAAQRDRGTDTQYF,TGTGCCGCACAACGGGACAGGGGCACAGATACGCAGTATTTT
TRBV28,NA,TRBJ2-1,16,TRBD1,CASSSTGTGSYNEQFF,TGTGCCAGCAGTTCTACCGGGACAGGGAGCTACAATGAGCAGTTCTTC
TRBV25-1,NA,TRBJ2-3,15,NA,CASSDQGGGTDTQYF,TGTGCCAGCAGTGATCAGGGGGGTGGAACAGATACGCAGTATTTT
TRBV7-9,NA,TRBJ1-2,15,TRBD1,CASSLGGTGYYGYTF,TGTGCCAGCAGCTTAGGGGGGACAGGGTACTATGGCTACACCTTC
TRBV5-1,NA,TRBJ2-3,15,NA,CASSLQGGSTDTQYF,TGCGCCAGCAGCCTACAGGGCGGTAGCACAGATACGCAGTATTTT
TRBV28,NA,TRBJ2-7,12,TRBD1,CASRGTALPQYF,TGTGCCAGCAGGGGGACAGCCCTACCGCAGTACTTC
TRBV28,few,TRBJ1-2,13,NA,CASLDTSRYGYTF,TGTGCCAGCCTGGACACTTCGAGGTATGGCTACACCTTC
TRBV11-2,NA,TRBJ2-7,15,NA,CASSLDSNGHYEQYF,TGTGCCAGCAGCTTAGATTCGAATGGCCACTACGAGCAGTACTTC
TRBV30,NA,TRBJ1-4,15,NA,CAWSVMGPLGEKLFF,TGTGCCTGGAGTGTAATGGGACCTCTCGGGGAAAAACTGTTTTTT
TRBV6-1,NA,TRBJ1-1,14,NA,CASSAAQLNTEAFF,TGTGCCAGCAGCGCCGCCCAGCTGAACACTGAAGCTTTCTTT
TRBV11-2,NA,TRBJ2-2,17,NA,CASSLILGGPNTGELFF,TGTGCCAGCAGCTTAATCCTCGGGGGGCCAAACACCGGGGAGCTGTTTTTT
TRBV27,NA,TRBJ2-7,13,NA,CASSLGYWDEQYF,TGTGCCAGCAGTTTAGGATATTGGGACGAGCAGTACTTC
TRBV7-9,NA,TRBJ2-7,15,TRBD1,CASSSRGTGDYEQYF,TGTGCCAGCAGCTCCCGAGGGACAGGAGATTACGAGCAGTACTTC
TRBV11-2,NA,TRBJ1-1,16,TRBD1,CASSLIKGARVTEAFF,TGTGCCAGCAGCTTAATAAAGGGGGCAAGAGTCACTGAAGCTTTCTTT
TRBV5-1,NA,TRBJ2-7,15,TRBD2,CASSLGTSGSYEQYF,TGCGCCAGCAGCTTGGGGACTAGCGGGTCTTACGAGCAGTACTTC
TRBV28,NA,TRBJ2-1,17,TRBD2,CASSLGTIRISYNEQFF,TGTGCCAGCAGTCTGGGGACTATCCGAATCTCCTACAATGAGCAGTTCTTC
TRBV6-5,NA,TRBJ1-1,12,TRBD1,CASSYRTGVAFF,TGTGCCAGCAGTTACCGGACAGGGGTGGCTTTCTTT
TRBV27,once,TRBJ1-4,14,NA,CASSFRGIGEKLFF,TGTGCCAGCAGTTTCAGGGGTATCGGCGAAAAACTGTTTTTT
TRBV4-2,NA,TRBJ1-5,16,TRBD1,CASSPEGTGGFQPQHF,TGTGCCAGCAGCCCGGAGGGGACAGGGGGGTTTCAGCCCCAGCATTTT
TRBV5-4,NA,TRBJ2-3,14,TRBD2,CASSLGLAGDTQYF,TGTGCCAGCAGCTTGGGGCTAGCGGGAGATACGCAGTATTTT
TRBV19,NA,TRBJ2-5,13,NA,CASSMNRQETQYF,TGTGCCAGTAGTATGAACAGACAAGAGACCCAGTACTTC
TRBV9,NA,TRBJ2-2,17,NA,CASSAQPGRRNTGELFF,TGTGCCAGCAGCGCCCAACCGGGACGGCGAAACACCGGGGAGCTGTTTTTT